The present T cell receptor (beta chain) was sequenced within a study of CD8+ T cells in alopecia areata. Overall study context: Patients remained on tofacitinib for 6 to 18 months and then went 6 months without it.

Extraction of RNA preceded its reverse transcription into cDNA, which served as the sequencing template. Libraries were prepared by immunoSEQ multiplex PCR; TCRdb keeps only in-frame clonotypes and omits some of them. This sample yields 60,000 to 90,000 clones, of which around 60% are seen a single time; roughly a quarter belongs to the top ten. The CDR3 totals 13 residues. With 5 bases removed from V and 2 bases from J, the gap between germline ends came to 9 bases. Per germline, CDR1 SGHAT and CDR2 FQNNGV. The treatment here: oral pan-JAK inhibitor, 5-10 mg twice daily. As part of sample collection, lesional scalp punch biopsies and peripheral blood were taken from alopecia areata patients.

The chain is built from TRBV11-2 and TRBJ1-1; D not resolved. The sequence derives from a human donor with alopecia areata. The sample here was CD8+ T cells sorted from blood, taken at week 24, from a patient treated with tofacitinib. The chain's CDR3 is CASSPEVNTEAFF. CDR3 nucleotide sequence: TGTGCCAGCAGCCCCGAGGTAAACACTGAAGCTTTCTTT.